Below, 7 T cell receptor beta chains from the same sample are listed, as sequenced in a study of blood T cell repertoires in COVID-19. Here immunoSEQ multiplex PCR was the method, and the copy in TCRdb shows in-frame clones only, minus some. This table holds fewer than 300,000 clones, about 87% found once. Sequences were obtained from peripheral blood. The receptors derive from a human donor in a cohort sampled during active COVID-19.

This chain connects TRBV19 to TRBJ1-6, with a tentative D call TRBD1 (6 bases). CDR3 size: 14 residues. CDR1 and CDR2 from the germline V gene are LNHDA and SQIVND (reference sequence). Trimming stripped 5 bases from V and 5 bases from J, with 10 bases between. Here the CDR3 reads CASSYRANNSPLHF. The CDR3 region has the DNA TGTGCCAGTAGTTACAGGGCAAATAATTCACCCCTCCACTTT. Variable domain in full (rest from reference TRBV19 and TRBJ1-6): DGGITQSPKYLFRKEGQNVTLSCEQNLNHDAMYWYRQDPGQGLRLIYYSQIVNDFQKGDIAEGYSVSREKKESFPLTVTSAQKNPTAFYLCASSYRANNSPLHFGNGTRLTVT.

CDR3 protein: CASSYSSRAETQYF. The DNA for the CDR3 is TGTGCCAGCAGTTACTCGAGCAGGGCGGAGACCCAGTACTTC. The chain joins TRBV6-2 or TRBV6-3 to TRBJ2-5, with D perhaps matching TRBD1 (5 bases). V was clipped by 0 bases and J by 5 bases, with 10 bases between them. Germline CDR1 MNHEY, CDR2 SVGEGT. The CDR3 spans 14 residues.

The gene calls are TRBV19 and TRBJ1-2; weak D call: TRBD1 (6 bases). Germline lookup yields CDR1 LNHDA and CDR2 SQIVND (reference sequence). This CDR3 contains 15 residues. V was shortened by 5 bases and J by 4 bases, with 17 bases between the two germline ends. This chain's CDR3 is CASSGSSTGFYGYTF. The DNA of the CDR3 is TGTGCCAGTAGTGGGAGCTCCACAGGGTTCTATGGCTACACCTTC. Together with reference TRBV19 and TRBJ1-2, the CDR3 gives the full variable domain: DGGITQSPKYLFRKEGQNVTLSCEQNLNHDAMYWYRQDPGQGLRLIYYSQIVNDFQKGDIAEGYSVSREKKESFPLTVTSAQKNPTAFYLCASSGSSTGFYGYTFGSGTRLTVV.

The chain couples TRBV7-8 to TRBJ2-5, with 13 bases matching TRBD2. The length of the CDR3 is 16 residues. Unmatched junction bases numbered 7, after V lost 5 bases and J lost 4 bases. Per germline, CDR1 SGHVS and CDR2 FQNEAQ. DNA for the CDR3: TGTGCCAGCAGCAGCGGGACTAGCGGGAAAGGAGAGACCCAGTACTTC. The encoded protein is CASSSGTSGKGETQYF.

The chain couples TRBV5-7 to TRBJ2-5, with 9 nucleotides matching TRBD2. TRBV5-7 is recorded as an ORF, its role being uncertain. The junction had 10 bases not matched to a gene; V was cut back by 2 bases and J by 5 bases. This CDR3 region has 16 residues. The CDR3 is CASSFRRKRGVETQYF. The CDR3 DNA reads as TGTGCCAGCAGCTTTCGTCGGAAGCGGGGGGTGGAGACCCAGTACTTC.

V and J are TRBV5-1 and TRBJ1-2; D not certain. CDR1 SGHRS and CDR2 YFSETQ come from the germline V gene. The germline V and J ends were trimmed by 5 bases and 4 bases, with 15 bases remaining between them. The CDR3 totals 14 residues. Written as DNA, the CDR3 is TGCGCCAGCAGTACCCAACCCGATAGCTATGGCTACACCTTC. Its translation: CASSTQPDSYGYTF.

This sequence joins TRBV2 and TRBJ1-1; no clear D gene. Germline V gives CDR1 SNHLY, CDR2 FYNNEI. CDR3 length equals 11 residues. This chain's CDR3 is CWAGKNTEAFF. DNA of the CDR3: TGTTGGGCAGGAAAGAACACTGAAGCTTTCTTT.